The present T cell receptor (beta chain) was sequenced within a study of cytomegalovirus exposure and HLA in healthy donors (dated by TCRdb to the late 2010s). For the wider study: In an earlier analysis of 587 of the donors, 276 Gb of sequence data and some 100 million unique TCR beta sequences from about 190 million T cells were reported. The number of donors typed differed by locus, with 629-630 for A, B, C, DRB1 and DQB1, more than 500 for DQA1, some 570 for DPA1, and some 450 for DPB1. A separate validation cohort of 100 to 150 different subjects was used in addition to the roughly 620-subject first cohort. A later genetic analysis took genome-wide SNP genotypes for about 55% of the 666 donors and used that subset as a discovery cohort. Approximately 300 gigabases of sequencing data and approximately 85 million unique TCR sequences were included in an early release covering 550 to 650 HLA-typed donors. An earlier analysis of around 640 of the donors used high-throughput TCR beta sequencing to judge whether each TCR beta V gene segment behaved as functional or pseudogenic. Among around 400 genotyped donors of the cohort, an average of approximately 240,000 unique TCR beta nucleotide sequences was sequenced per donor, of which 15% to 20% were non-productive. The study combined high-throughput TCR immunosequencing, statistical association of individual TCRs with disease status, and machine learning to predict cytomegalovirus infection status. Among the roughly 430 genotyped donors, around 81% belonged to the genetic ancestry cluster associated with self-reported Caucasian donors. Alongside the repertoire data, information on donor age, sex, ethnicity and CMV serostatus was compiled. About 5 DR-DQ haplotypes were handled as single units for association and clustering, since linkage in the cohort was strong. The study used immunosequencing to profile the T cell repertoires of several hundred subjects and linked those repertoires to cytomegalovirus serostatus. A later analysis re-analyzed previously published TCR beta repertoires from 660 or so donors and added high-resolution HLA genotyping to study TCR occurrence patterns. The aim of the study was to test whether cataloging public T cell receptors could identify signatures of past pathogen exposure. Class I and class II HLA loci were covered by the typing at four-digit resolution. The later analysis used no new phenotypic data to find candidate immune exposures, relying instead on TCR beta sequences and their occurrence across donors. All discovery cohort repertoires had been generated on a single sequencing platform. Findings and caveats that apply to the study as a whole: An earlier analysis of around 500 of the donors showed that most TCR beta V segments appeared in productive rearrangements either about 87% or about 30% of the time, which broadly matched IMGT annotations. The classifier was reported to diagnose cytomegalovirus status with high specificity and sensitivity in both the original cohort and the validation cohort. According to a later analysis, parvovirus B19, influenza, CMV and Epstein-Barr virus appeared linked to several top co-occurrence clusters. Sequencing depth was assumed to be roughly uniform across donors in the presence/absence analyses, though that assumption may not hold. This cohort had only TCR beta chains sequenced, and the lack of alpha or paired-chain data limited which features could be detected. According to a later genetic analysis, donors in an Asian-associated ancestry cluster had fewer N-insertions in productive TCRs than the roughly 660-donor mean. Correlated functional status among segregating V segments might be attributable to linkage disequilibrium, but an unknown experimental factor could not be ruled out. Because counts were too low, roughly 18 rarely observed V segments, including chromosome 9 orphons, were left out of the earlier analysis of a few hundred of the donors. A further reported finding was that TCR beta sequences accurately predicted the HLA-A and HLA-B alleles for most subjects in the first cohort. Most TCR sequences were seen in very few donors, while some public TCRs were found in many individuals. Because HLA typing was missing for some donors at each locus, association tests included only the typed subset. A total of 150 to 200 TCR beta chains were listed by the study as associated with cytomegalovirus. Specific HLA alleles were associated with 15,000 to 20,000 TCR beta sequences at a false discovery rate of 0.05 in a later analysis. A later analysis found that HLA-associated TCR beta chains were more clonally expanded and had lower generation probabilities than equally common non-associated chains. The 87-base-pair reads could not distinguish some IMGT-functional V segments, including TRBV6-2 and TRBV6-3, so those segments were excluded. An association between a missense DCLRE1C variant and V-gene and J-gene trimming of TCR beta chains was found in a later genetic analysis and replicated in an independent cohort. In vitro tests confirmed that a few of the cytomegalovirus-associated TCR beta chains recognize cytomegalovirus antigens. When HLA alleles, especially DR and DQ, strongly co-occurred, TCR associations were difficult to assign to individual alleles. In a later analysis, the rate of TCR association differed among HLA loci, with DRB1 alleles having the most associated TCRs and HLA-C alleles having the fewest. In a later analysis, most CMV-associated TCR beta chains were found to appear HLA-restricted, with HLA associations seemingly driven largely by CMV exposure. It was suggested by the authors that the approach could potentially be generalized to other disease states and immunological phenotypes. For the cohort, immune exposure information was limited to CMV serostatus. A cluster of highly shared sequence variants was judged likely to represent a technical artifact of the sequencing pipeline.

This clone was picked up a small number of times. The clone's antigen remains unknown. Per-base qualities were not stored, and no clone one base away is much larger. From the germline V gene (reference sequence), CDR1 is SGHKS and CDR2 is YYEKEE. Including the terminal cysteine and phenylalanine, the CDR3 comprises 15 residues. CDR3 DNA is the only sequence kept; it has 45 bases, read in frame from the first base. V and J lose 6 bases and 5 bases, and a span of 18 bases separates them. Library generation was performed with the immunoSEQ multiplex PCR assay. The multiplex PCR relied on a mix of 60 forward primers for TCR Vbeta segments and 13 reverse primers for TCR Jbeta segments. The CDR3 region of rearranged TCR beta genes was amplified from genomic DNA by a multiplex PCR assay. The amplified TCR beta libraries were sequenced on the Illumina HiSeq System as 87-base-pair reads. On the study's bioinformatics: In a later analysis, some 80 million unique TCR beta chains were counted across the approximately 670 repertoires, and roughly 10 million of these chains were shared by at least two donors. Raw reads were error-corrected and collapsed into unique sequences by a nearest-neighbor algorithm in which closely related sequences were merged to remove PCR and sequencing errors. V, D and J gene segments were assigned by aligning CDR3 sequences to IMGT reference sequences. Each retained sequence needed at least a six-nucleotide match to both a V gene segment and a J gene segment. A rearrangement counted as productive if the CDR3 had no stop codons and remained in frame with V and J, and every other rearrangement counted as non-productive. Following IMGT convention, CDR3 was defined as the stretch from the second conserved V-encoded cysteine to the conserved J-encoded phenylalanine. The earlier analysis of about 610 of the donors excluded any sequence lacking an unambiguous match to a single V gene segment. In an earlier analysis of a few hundred of the donors, V segments were called functional above 56.7% productive rearrangements and were called segregating when the between-donor standard deviation exceeded 5%. A statistical classification framework was developed to diagnose cytomegalovirus status using the catalog of TCR beta chain sequences. A later analysis assigned V and J genes by comparing TCR nucleotide sequences with IMGT/GENE-DB human TR gene sequences. A later analysis assigned CDR3 sequences and most-parsimonious VDJ recombination scenarios with the TCRdist pipeline. In a later analysis, each TCR beta chain was defined by its CDR3 amino acid sequence together with its V-gene family, and reads without a unique V-gene family were excluded. To address suspected cross-contamination and a sequencing artifact, a later analysis removed 592 highly shared, low-generation-probability nucleotide sequences. A later analysis calculated a clonal expansion index for each public chain from normalized within-repertoire ranks of inferred template counts. In a later analysis, generation probabilities were computed using a VDJ recombination model fitted to out-of-frame rearrangements, and the results were checked against IGoR. In a later analysis, hypergeometric tests were used to score TCR-TCR, TCR-HLA and TCR-CMV co-occurrence, with a repertoire-size bias correction applied to TCR pairs. In a later analysis, false discovery rates were estimated by permuting HLA or CMV assignments 20 times. A later analysis grouped co-occurring TCRs with DBSCAN, adding TCRdist sequence similarity when clustering within HLA-allele-positive subsets. Repertoires with fewer than 30,000 or more than 120,000 public chains were left out of co-occurrence clustering, as were five repertoires with anomalous nucleotide sharing. Sourced from immuneACCESS, this table was stored by TCRdb with only in-frame sequences that have V and J called. A share of the clones is absent; for the studies checked, an unresolved V gene accounts for under half, and the remainder has no known explanation. That table gives V, J and clone size, and the DNA gave D and trimming. The sample records some 90,000 clones, about four fifths of which are singletons. The top ten constitute 10% of the sample.

In total, approximately 610 healthy bone marrow donors made up the cohort. All cohort members were sampled while nominally healthy, although unrecorded immune exposures were likely present. Of the approximately 700 cohort members, approximately 300 had a positive CMV serostatus and approximately 370 had a negative one, while no CMV serostatus was recorded for the donor. Each donor provided a peripheral blood sample, and peripheral blood mononuclear cells were used for TCR beta sequencing. The Qiagen DNeasy Blood Extraction Kit was used to extract genomic DNA from the blood cell samples. Sequencing was done on a sample of PBMCs. The TCR comes from a human donor in good health. The chain couples TRBV5-5 to TRBJ2-1; TRBD2 might be the D gene, on 6 matching bases. The CDR3 loop reads CASTSPGGKNNEQFF. The bases read TGTGCCAGCACCTCCCCAGGCGGGAAGAACAATGAGCAGTTCTTC.